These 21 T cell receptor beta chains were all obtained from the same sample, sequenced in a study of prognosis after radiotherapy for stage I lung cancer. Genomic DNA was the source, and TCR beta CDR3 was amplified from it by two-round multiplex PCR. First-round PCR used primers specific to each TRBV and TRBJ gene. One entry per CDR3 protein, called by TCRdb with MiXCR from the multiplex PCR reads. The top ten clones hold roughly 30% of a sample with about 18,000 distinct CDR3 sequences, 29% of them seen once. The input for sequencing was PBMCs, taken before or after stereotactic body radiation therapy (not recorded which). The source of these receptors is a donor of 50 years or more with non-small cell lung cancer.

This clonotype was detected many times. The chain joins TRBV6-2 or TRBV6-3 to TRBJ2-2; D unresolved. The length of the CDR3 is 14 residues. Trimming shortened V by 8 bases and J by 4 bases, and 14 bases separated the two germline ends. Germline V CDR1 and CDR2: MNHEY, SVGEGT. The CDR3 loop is CASHPRMVTGELFF. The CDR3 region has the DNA TGTGCCAGCCATCCCCGAATGGTCACCGGGGAGCTGTTTTTT.

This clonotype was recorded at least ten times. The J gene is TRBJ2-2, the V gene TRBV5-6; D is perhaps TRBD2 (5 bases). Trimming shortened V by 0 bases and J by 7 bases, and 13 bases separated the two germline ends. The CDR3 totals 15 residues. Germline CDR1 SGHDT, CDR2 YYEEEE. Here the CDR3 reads CASSLVLASSGELFF. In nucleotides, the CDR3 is TGTGCCAGCAGCTTGGTGCTAGCATCCAGCGGGGAGCTGTTTTTT. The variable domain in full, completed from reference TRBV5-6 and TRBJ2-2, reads DAGVTQSPTHLIKTRGQQVTLRCSPKSGHDTVSWYQQALGQGPQFIFQYYEEEERQRGNFPDRFSGHQFPNYSSELNVNALLLGDSALYLCASSLVLASSGELFFGEGSRLTVL.

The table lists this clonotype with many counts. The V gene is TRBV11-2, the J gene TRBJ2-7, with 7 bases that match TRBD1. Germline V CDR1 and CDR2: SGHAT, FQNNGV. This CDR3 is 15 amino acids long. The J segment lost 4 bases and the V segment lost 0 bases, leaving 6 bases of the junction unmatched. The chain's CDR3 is CASSLEAGGSYEQYF. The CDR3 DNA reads TGTGCCAGCAGCTTAGAAGCAGGGGGTAGTTACGAGCAGTACTTC.

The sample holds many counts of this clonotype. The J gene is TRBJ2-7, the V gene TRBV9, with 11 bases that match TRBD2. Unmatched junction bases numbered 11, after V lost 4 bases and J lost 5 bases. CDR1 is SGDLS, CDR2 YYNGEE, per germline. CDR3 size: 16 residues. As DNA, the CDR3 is TGTGCCAGCAGCAGTAGGGCTAGCGGGAGGTTGAACGAGCAGTACTTC. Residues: CASSSRASGRLNEQYF.

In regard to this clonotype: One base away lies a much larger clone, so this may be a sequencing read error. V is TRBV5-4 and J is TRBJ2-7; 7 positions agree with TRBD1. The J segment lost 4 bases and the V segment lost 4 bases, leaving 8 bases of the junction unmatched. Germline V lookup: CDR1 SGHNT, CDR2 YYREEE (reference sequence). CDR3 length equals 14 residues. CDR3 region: CASSTQGGAYEQYF. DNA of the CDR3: TGTGCCAGCAGCACCCAAGGGGGCGCATACGAGCAGTACTTC.

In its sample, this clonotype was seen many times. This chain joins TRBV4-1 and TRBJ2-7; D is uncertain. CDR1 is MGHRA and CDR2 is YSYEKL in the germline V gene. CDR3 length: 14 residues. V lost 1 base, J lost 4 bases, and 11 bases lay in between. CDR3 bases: TGCGCCAGCAGCCAAGGCTCGCTCGGGTACGAGCAGTACTTC. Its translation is CASSQGSLGYEQYF.

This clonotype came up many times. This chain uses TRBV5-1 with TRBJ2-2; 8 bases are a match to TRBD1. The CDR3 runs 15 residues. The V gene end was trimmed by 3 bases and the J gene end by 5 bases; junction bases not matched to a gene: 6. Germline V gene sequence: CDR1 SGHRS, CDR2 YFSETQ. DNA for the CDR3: TGCGCCAGCAGCTCGGACAGGGTCTTAACCGGGGAGCTGTTTTTT. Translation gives CASSSDRVLTGELFF.

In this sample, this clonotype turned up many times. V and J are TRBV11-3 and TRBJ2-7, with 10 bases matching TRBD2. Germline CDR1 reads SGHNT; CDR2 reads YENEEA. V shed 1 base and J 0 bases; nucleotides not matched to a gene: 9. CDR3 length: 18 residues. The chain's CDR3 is CASSLVGLAEGASYEQYF. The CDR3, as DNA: TGTGCCAGCAGCTTAGTCGGACTAGCGGAGGGGGCCTCCTACGAGCAGTACTTC.

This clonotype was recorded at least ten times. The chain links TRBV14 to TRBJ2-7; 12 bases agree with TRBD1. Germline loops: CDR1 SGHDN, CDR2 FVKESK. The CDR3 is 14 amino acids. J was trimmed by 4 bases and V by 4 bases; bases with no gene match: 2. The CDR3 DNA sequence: TGTGCCAGCAGCCTGGGACAGGGGGCATACGAGCAGTACTTC. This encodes CASSLGQGAYEQYF.

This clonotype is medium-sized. CDR3 nucleotides: TGTGCCAGCGCCTCAGTAGAACCAGATACGCAGTATTTT. This sequence encodes CASASVEPDTQYF. V usage is TRBV28 and J usage is TRBJ2-3; no firm D call. Germline V lookup: CDR1 MDHEN, CDR2 SYDVKM. Trimming took 8 bases from V and 4 from J, leaving 13 bases between them. The CDR3 loop spans 13 amino acids.

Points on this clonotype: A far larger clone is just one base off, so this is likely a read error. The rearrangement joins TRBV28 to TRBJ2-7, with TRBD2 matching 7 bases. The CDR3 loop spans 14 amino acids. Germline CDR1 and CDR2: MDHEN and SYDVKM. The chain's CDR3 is CAISHRDYTYEQYF. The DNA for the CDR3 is TGTGCCATCAGTCACCGGGACTACACCTACGAGCAGTACTTC. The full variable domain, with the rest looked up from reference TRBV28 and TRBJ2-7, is DVKVTQSSRYLVKRTGEKVFLECVQDMDHENMFWYRQDPGLGLRLIYFSYDVKMKEKGDIPEGYSVSREKKERFSLILESASTNQTSMYLCAISHRDYTYEQYFGPGTRLTVT.

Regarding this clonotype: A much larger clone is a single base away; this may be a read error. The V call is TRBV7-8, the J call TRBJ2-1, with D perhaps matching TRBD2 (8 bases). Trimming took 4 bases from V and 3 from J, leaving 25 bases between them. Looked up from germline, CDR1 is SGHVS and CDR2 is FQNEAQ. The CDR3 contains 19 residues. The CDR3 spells CASSSGGVTGPKNYNEQFF. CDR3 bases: TGTGCCAGCAGCTCCGGGGGGGTGACAGGGCCAAAGAACTACAATGAGCAGTTCTTC.

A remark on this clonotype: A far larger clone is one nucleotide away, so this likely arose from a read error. CDR3 bases: TGTACCAGCAGCCCCCAGGGTGGAAGCTCCTACAATGAGCAGTTCTTC. Translation gives CTSSPQGGSSYNEQFF. V gene TRBV7-9 combines with J gene TRBJ2-1, with D possibly being TRBD1 (5 bases). The germline V gene has CDR1 SEHNR and CDR2 FQNEAQ (reference sequence). The CDR3 runs to 16 residues. The full variable domain, its missing parts supplied by reference TRBV7-9 and TRBJ2-1, is DTGVSQNPRHKITKRGQNVTFRCDPISEHNRLYWYRQTLGQGPEFLTYFQNEAQLEKSRLLSDRFSAERPKGSFSTLEIQRTEQGDSAMYLCTSSPQGGSSYNEQFFGPGTRLTVL.

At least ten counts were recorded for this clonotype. The CDR3 bases are TGTGCCAGCAGTCCCTTCGGGACAGGGGGTCGGTATGGCTACACCTTC. Encoded protein: CASSPFGTGGRYGYTF. The gene calls are TRBV28 and TRBJ1-2; 11 positions match TRBD1. Germline V lookup: CDR1 MDHEN, CDR2 SYDVKM. The CDR3 sequence is 16 residues long. V lost 5 bases to trimming and J lost 5 bases; unmatched junction nucleotides: 10.

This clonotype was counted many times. As DNA, the CDR3 is TGTGCCAGCAGTTCCCCCGGGAGCGGGAGGGGAAACGAGCAGTACTTC. This sequence encodes CASSSPGSGRGNEQYF. This chain connects TRBV28 to TRBJ2-7, with 10 bases lining up with TRBD2. CDR1 and CDR2 from the germline V gene are MDHEN and SYDVKM. V lost 4 bases, J lost 5 bases, and 11 bases stayed unmatched. The CDR3 totals 16 residues.

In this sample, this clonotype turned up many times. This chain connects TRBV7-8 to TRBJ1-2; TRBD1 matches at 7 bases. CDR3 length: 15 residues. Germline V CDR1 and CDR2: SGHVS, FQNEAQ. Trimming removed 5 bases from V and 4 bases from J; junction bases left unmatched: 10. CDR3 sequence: CASSNVGQGVYGYTF. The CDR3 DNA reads TGTGCCAGCAGCAACGTGGGGCAGGGGGTCTATGGCTACACCTTC.

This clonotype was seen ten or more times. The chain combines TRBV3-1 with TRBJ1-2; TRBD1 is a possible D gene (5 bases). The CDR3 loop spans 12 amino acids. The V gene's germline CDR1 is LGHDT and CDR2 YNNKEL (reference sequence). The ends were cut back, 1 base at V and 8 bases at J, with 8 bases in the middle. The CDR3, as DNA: TGTGCCAGCAGCCAAGGGACATACGGCTACACCTTC. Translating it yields CASSQGTYGYTF.

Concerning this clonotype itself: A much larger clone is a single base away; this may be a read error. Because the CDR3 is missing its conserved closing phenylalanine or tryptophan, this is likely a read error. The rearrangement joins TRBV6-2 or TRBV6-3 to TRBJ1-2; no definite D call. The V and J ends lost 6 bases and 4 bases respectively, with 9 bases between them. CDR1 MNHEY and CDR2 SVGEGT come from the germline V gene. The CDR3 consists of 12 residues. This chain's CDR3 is CASRKTCYGYTS. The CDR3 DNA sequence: TGTGCCAGCAGGAAGACGTGCTATGGCTACACCTCC.

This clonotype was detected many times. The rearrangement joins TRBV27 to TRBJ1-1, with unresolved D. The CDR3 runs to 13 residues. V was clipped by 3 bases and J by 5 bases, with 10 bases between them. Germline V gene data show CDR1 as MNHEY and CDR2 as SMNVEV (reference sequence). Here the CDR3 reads CASSFKGWTEAFF. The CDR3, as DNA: TGTGCCAGCAGTTTCAAGGGATGGACTGAAGCTTTCTTT.

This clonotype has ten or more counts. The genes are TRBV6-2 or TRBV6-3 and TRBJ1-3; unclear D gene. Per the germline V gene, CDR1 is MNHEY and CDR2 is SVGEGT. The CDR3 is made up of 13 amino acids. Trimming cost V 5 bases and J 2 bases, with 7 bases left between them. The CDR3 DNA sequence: TGTGCCAGCAGTATTACCCCTGGAAACACCATATATTTT. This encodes CASSITPGNTIYF.

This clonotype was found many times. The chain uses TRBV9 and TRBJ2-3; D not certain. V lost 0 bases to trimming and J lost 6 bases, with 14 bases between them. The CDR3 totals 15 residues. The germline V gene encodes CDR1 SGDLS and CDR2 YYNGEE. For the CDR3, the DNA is TGTGCCAGCAGCGTAGGAGGCCGAGAAGGGGATACGCAGTATTTT. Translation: CASSVGGREGDTQYF.